Included here is one TCR beta chain sequence, with context. Its specific antigen is unknown. Qualities for individual bases were not recorded, and no much larger clone is one base off. Other DNA sequences within the sample encode an identical CDR3. The approximately 100 tumor samples were subjected to high-throughput TCR profiling using ImmunoSEQ. Per the original workflow: The repertoire diversity metrics included richness (unique productive sequences), clonality, evenness and relatedness, and the Bhattacharyya coefficient was used to measure similarity between samples. In a sensitivity analysis, TCRs with fewer than two reads were excluded, and consistent conclusions were obtained. TCRdb re-hosts the immuneACCESS table, in-frame sequences only. Its copies lack some clones; in the studies checked, an unresolved V gene accounts for under half of them, and the cause for the rest is not known. That table supplies the V and J calls and clone size; D and trimming were determined from the DNA. This sample comprises thousands of clones, 55% to 75% of them detected only once. The top ten constitute 10% of the sample.

The source of the sample is a study of high-grade serous ovarian cancer treatment subgroups listed by TCRdb under 2021. About the investigation overall: On average, sequencing produced fewer than 15,000 reads and around 7,500 unique TCR beta rearrangements for each sample. Under a laparoscopic triage algorithm, patients with high-grade serous ovarian cancer were grouped by complete gross resection or by neoadjuvant chemotherapy response, and the study profiled the TCR beta repertoires of these patients. A cohort of approximately 30 patients was included: some ten with no residual disease after primary surgery (R0), some ten who were excellent NACT responders, and some ten who were poor NACT responders. Each patient contributed one primary tumor and two metastatic tumor samples, giving 90 samples in total.

What the work shows at the level of the full study, not this receptor alone: The TCR repertoire analyses centered on CDR3, leaving CDR1 and CDR2 unanalyzed. Repertoire similarity between tumors from the same patient ranged from roughly 0.095 to 0.79, while tumors from different patients showed almost no similarity. TCR clonal relatedness correlated positively with neoantigen level and, by trend, with copy number variation and mutation load from whole-genome sequencing. Bulk tumor TCR sequencing lacked spatial information, limiting insight into HGSC tumor complexity and diversity.

Collection of tumor samples took place before definitive surgery or chemotherapy. Genomic DNA extraction was performed by the MD Anderson Biospecimen Extraction Resource, and TCR sequencing was carried out by the MD Anderson Cancer Genomics Laboratory. V gives up 0 bases and J gives up 0 bases, and the segment between their germline ends measures 4 bases. The cysteine opens and the phenylalanine closes a CDR3 of 15 amino acids. Just CDR3 DNA is preserved here, 45 bases in frame from base 1. CDR1 and CDR2, looked up from the germline V gene, are SGHRS and YFSETQ. The sequencing sample was made of tumor tissue. This TCR derives from a human donor with high-grade serous ovarian cancer. The V gene is TRBV5-1 and the J gene is TRBJ2-6; the D gene assignment is ambiguous. The encoded CDR3 is CASSLDGSGANVLTF. The nucleotide sequence is given as TGCGCCAGCAGCTTGGATGGCTCTGGGGCCAACGTCCTGACTTTC.